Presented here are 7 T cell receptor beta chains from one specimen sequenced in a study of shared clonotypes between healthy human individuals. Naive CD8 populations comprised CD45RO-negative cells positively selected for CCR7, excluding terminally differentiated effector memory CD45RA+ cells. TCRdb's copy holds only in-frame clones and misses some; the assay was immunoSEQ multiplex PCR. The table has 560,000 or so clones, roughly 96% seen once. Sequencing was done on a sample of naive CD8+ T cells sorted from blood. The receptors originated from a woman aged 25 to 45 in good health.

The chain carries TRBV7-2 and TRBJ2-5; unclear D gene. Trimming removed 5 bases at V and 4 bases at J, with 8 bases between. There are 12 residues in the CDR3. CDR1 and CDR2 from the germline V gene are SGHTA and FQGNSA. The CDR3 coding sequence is TGTGCCAGCAGCCCCGACGGAGAGACCCAGTACTTC. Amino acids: CASSPDGETQYF.

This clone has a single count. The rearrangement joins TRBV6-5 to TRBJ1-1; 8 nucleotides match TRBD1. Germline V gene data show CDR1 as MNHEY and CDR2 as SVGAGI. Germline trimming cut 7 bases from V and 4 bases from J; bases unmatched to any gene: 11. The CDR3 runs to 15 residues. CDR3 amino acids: CASIQYQGAITEAFF. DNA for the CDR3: TGTGCCAGCATCCAATACCAGGGGGCGATCACTGAAGCTTTCTTT.

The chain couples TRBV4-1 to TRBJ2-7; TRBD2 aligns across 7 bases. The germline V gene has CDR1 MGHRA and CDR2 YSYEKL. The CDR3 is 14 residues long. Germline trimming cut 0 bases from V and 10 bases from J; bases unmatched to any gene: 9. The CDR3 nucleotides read TGCGCCAGCAGCCAAGATACCTACCGGGAGGCCCAGTACTTC. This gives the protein CASSQDTYREAQYF.

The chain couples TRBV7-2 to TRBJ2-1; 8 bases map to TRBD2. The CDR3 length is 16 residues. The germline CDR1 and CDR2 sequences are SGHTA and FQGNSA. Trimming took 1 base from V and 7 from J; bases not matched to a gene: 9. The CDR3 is CASSLDQGTSRNEQFF. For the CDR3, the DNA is TGTGCCAGCAGCTTAGATCAGGGGACTAGTCGAAATGAGCAGTTCTTC.

The chain's CDR3 is CASSRGTGAHNEQFF. The DNA of the CDR3 is TGTGCCAGCAGCCGCGGGACAGGGGCTCATAATGAGCAGTTCTTC. The gene calls are TRBV2 and TRBJ2-1, with 10 bases matching TRBD1. This CDR3 region has 15 residues. Trimming took 6 bases from V and 7 from J; bases not matched to a gene: 9. The germline V gene encodes CDR1 SNHLY and CDR2 FYNNEI. The whole variable domain, filled in from reference TRBV2 and TRBJ2-1, reads EPEVTQTPSHQVTQMGQEVILRCVPISNHLYFYWYRQILGQKVEFLVSFYNNEISEKSEIFDDQFSVERPDGSNFTLKIRSTKLEDSAMYFCASSRGTGAHNEQFFGPGTRLTVL.

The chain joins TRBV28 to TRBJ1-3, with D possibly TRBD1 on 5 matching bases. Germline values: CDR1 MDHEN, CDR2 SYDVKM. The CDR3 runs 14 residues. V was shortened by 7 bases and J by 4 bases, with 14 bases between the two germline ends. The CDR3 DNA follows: TGTGCCAGCACCAAAGGGGCTGTCGGAAACACCATATATTTT. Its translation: CASTKGAVGNTIYF. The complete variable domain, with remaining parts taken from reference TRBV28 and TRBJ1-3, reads DVKVTQSSRYLVKRTGEKVFLECVQDMDHENMFWYRQDPGLGLRLIYFSYDVKMKEKGDIPEGYSVSREKKERFSLILESASTNQTSMYLCASTKGAVGNTIYFGEGSWLTVV.

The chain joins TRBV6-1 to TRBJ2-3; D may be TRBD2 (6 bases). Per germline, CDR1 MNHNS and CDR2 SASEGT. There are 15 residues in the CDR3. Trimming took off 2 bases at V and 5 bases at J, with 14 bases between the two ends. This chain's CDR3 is CASSEWVGGRDTQYF. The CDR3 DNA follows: TGTGCCAGCAGTGAATGGGTGGGAGGACGAGATACGCAGTATTTT.